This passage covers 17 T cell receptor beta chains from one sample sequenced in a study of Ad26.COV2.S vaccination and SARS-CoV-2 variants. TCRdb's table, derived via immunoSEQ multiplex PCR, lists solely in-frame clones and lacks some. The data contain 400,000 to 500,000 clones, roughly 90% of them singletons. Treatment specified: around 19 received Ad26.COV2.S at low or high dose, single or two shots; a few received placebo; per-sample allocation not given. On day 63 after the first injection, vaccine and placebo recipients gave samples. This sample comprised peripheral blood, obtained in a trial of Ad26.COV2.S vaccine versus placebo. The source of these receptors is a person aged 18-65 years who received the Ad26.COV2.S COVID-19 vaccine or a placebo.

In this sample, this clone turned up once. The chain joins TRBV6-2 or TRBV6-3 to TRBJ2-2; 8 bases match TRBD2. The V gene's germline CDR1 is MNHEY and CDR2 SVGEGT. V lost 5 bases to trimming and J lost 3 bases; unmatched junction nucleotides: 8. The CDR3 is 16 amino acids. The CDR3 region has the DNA TGTGCCAGCAGTCGAGCCGGGGGGGCCGACACCGGGGAGCTGTTTTTT. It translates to CASSRAGGADTGELFF.

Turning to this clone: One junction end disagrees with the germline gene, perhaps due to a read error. The CDR3 DNA follows: TGTGCCAGCAGCTCCAAGATTAGCGGGGGGCCAGAGACGCAGTATTTT. Amino acids: CASSSKISGGPETQYF. This chain links TRBV13 with TRBJ2-3, with 10 bases matching TRBD2. CDR3 size: 16 residues. CDR1 PRHDT and CDR2 FYEKMQ come from the germline V gene (reference sequence). Looking up the rest from reference TRBV13 and TRBJ2-3 gives the full variable domain: AAGVIQSPRHLIKEKRETATLKCYPIPRHDTVYWYQQGPGQDPQFLISFYEKMQSDKGSIPDRFSAQQFSDYHSELNMSSLELGDSALYFCASSSKISGGPETQYFGPGTRLTVL.

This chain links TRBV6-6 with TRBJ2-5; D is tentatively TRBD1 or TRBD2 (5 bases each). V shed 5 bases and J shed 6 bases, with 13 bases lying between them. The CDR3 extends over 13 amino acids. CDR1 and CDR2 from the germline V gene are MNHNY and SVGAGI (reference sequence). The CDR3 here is CASSRDLGKTQYF. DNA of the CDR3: TGTGCCAGCAGTAGGGACCTGGGGAAGACCCAGTACTTC.

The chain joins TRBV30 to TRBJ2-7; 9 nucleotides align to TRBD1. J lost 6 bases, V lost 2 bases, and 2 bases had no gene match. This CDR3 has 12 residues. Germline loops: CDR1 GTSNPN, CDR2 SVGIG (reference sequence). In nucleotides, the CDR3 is TGTGCCTGGAGTACACAGGGGGCCGAGCAGTACTTC. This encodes CAWSTQGAEQYF.

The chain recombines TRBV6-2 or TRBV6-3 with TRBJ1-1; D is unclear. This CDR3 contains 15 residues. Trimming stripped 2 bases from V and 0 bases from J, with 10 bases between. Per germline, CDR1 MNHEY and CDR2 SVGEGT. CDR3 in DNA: TGTGCCAGCAGTTACCCCCCTACAGTGAACACTGAAGCTTTCTTT. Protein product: CASSYPPTVNTEAFF.

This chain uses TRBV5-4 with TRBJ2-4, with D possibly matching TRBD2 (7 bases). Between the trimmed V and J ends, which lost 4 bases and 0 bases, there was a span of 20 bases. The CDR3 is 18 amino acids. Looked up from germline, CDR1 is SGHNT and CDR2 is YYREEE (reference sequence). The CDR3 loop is CASSARGASHLAKNIQYF. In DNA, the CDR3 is TGTGCCAGCAGCGCTCGGGGGGCCTCCCACCTAGCCAAAAACATTCAGTACTTC.

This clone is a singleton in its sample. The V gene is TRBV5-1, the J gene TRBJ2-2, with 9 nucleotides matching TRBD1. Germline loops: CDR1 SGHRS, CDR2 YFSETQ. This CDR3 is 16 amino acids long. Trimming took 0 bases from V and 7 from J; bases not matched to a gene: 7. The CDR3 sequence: CASSLASGQGGGELFF. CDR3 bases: TGCGCCAGCAGCTTGGCTTCGGGACAGGGAGGCGGGGAGCTGTTTTTT. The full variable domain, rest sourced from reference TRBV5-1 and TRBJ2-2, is KAGVTQTPRYLIKTRGQQVTLSCSPISGHRSVSWYQQTPGQGLQFLFEYFSETQRNKGNFPGRFSGRQFSNSRSEMNVSTLELGDSALYLCASSLASGQGGGELFFGEGSRLTVL.

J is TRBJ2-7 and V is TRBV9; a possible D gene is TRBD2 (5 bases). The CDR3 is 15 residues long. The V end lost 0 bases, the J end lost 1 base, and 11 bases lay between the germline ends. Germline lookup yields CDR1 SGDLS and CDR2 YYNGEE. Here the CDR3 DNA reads TGTGCCAGCAGCGTAGGCGGGTCCGGGTCCTACGAGCAGTACTTC. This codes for CASSVGGSGSYEQYF.

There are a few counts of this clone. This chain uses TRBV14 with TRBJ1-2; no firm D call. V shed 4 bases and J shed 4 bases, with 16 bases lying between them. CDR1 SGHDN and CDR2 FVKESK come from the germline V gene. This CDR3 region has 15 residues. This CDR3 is CASSLYKGGSYGYTF. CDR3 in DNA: TGTGCCAGCAGCCTCTATAAGGGCGGTAGCTATGGCTACACCTTC.

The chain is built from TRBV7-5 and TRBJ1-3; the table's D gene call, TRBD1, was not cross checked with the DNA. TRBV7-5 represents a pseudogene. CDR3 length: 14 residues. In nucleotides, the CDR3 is TGTGTCAGAACAAGGGACAGGGAGAGAAACACCATATATTTT. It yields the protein CVRTRDRERNTIYF.

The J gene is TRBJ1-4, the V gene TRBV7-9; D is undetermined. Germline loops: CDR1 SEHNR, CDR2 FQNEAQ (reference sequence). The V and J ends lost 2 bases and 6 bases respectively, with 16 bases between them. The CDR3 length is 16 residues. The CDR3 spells CASSLWGNRVHEKLFF. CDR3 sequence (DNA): TGTGCCAGCAGCTTATGGGGAAACCGTGTGCATGAAAAACTGTTTTTT.

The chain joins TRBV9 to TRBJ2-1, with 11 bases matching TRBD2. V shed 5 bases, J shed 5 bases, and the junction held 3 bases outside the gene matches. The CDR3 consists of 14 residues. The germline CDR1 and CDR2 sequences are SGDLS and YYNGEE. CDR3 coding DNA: TGTGCCAGCAGTAGCGGGGGGGCCCACAATGAGCAGTTCTTC. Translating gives CASSSGGAHNEQFF.

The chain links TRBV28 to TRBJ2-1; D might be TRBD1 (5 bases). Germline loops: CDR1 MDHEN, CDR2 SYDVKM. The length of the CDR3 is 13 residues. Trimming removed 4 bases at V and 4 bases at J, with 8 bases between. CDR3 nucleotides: TGTGCCAGCAGTTCTGGGGCTTACAATGAGCAGTTCTTC. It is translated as CASSSGAYNEQFF.

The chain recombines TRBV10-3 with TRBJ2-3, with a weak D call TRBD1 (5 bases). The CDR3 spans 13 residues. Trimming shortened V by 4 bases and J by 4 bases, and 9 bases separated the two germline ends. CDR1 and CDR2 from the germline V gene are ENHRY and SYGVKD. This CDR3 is CAISGREADTQYF. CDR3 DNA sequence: TGTGCCATCAGTGGCAGGGAAGCAGATACGCAGTATTTT.

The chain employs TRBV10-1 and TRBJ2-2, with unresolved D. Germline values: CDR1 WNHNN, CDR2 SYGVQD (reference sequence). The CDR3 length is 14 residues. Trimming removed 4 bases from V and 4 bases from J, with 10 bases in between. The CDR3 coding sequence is TGCGCCAGCAGTGCGGTTGAGAGCACCGGGGAGCTGTTTTTT. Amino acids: CASSAVESTGELFF.

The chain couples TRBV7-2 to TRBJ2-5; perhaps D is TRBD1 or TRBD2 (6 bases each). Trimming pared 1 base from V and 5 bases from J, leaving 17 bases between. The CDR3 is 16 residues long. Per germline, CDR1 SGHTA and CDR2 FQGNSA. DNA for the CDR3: TGTGCCAGCAGCTTAGTGGGGGGCCCCCTTTGGGAGACCCAGTACTTC. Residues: CASSLVGGPLWETQYF.

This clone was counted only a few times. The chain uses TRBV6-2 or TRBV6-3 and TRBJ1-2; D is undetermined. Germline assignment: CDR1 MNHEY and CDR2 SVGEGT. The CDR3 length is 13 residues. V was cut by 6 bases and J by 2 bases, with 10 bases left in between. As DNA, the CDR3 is TGTGCCAGCAGCCCCGACAAGAACTATGGCTACACCTTC. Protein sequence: CASSPDKNYGYTF.